One and the same sample provided the 20 T cell receptor beta chains below, sequenced in a study of blood T cell repertoires in COVID-19. Using immunoSEQ multiplex PCR, the repertoire was profiled, and TCRdb retains in-frame clones only, with some absent. The data contain some 70,000 clones, about 90% of them seen just once; the ten biggest clones take up roughly 0.47%. Sequenced material: peripheral blood. The receptors originated from a man in his fifties or sixties with COVID-19, enrolled during active disease.

The chain links TRBV28 to TRBJ1-1; D gene uncertain. With 8 bases removed from V and 1 base from J, the gap between germline ends came to 8 bases. CDR1 is MDHEN, CDR2 SYDVKM, per germline. The CDR3 runs 12 residues. The CDR3: CASLGENTEAFF. DNA of the CDR3: TGTGCCAGCTTAGGAGAGAACACTGAAGCTTTCTTT.

The V gene is TRBV19, the J gene TRBJ1-6; possibly TRBD1 for D (5 bases). The CDR3 runs 17 residues. V lost 4 bases to trimming and J lost 7 bases, with 20 bases between them. Germline V CDR1 and CDR2: LNHDA, SQIVND (reference sequence). CDR3: CASSTLPTGTSNSPLHF. CDR3 nucleotides: TGTGCCAGTAGTACTTTACCAACCGGGACTTCGAATTCACCCCTCCACTTT.

This clone was counted a single time. The genes are TRBV12-5 and TRBJ2-1, with 8 bases matching TRBD2. The V gene's germline CDR1 is LGHNT and CDR2 FRNRAP. The CDR3 contains 15 residues. Germline trimming cut 6 bases from V and 5 bases from J; bases unmatched to any gene: 9. CDR3 region: CASGHSGGYHNEQFF. The CDR3 DNA sequence: TGTGCTAGTGGACACAGCGGGGGTTACCACAATGAGCAGTTCTTC.

The V call is TRBV5-6, the J call TRBJ2-1, with a tentative D call TRBD2 (6 bases). This CDR3 region has 15 residues. CDR1 is SGHDT and CDR2 is YYEEEE in the germline V gene. Trimming removed 3 bases at V and 0 bases at J, with 10 bases between. The CDR3 spells CASSWGLDSYNEQFF. The DNA for the CDR3 is TGTGCCAGCAGCTGGGGACTCGACTCCTACAATGAGCAGTTCTTC.

V gene TRBV5-1 combines with J gene TRBJ1-2; D is undetermined. V lost 3 bases and J lost 2, with 11 bases in between. The germline V gene has CDR1 SGHRS and CDR2 YFSETQ. The CDR3 sequence is 14 residues long. The CDR3 coding sequence is TGCGCCAGCAGCTCCCGTCCGGGAAACTATGGCTACACCTTC. Encoded protein: CASSSRPGNYGYTF.

The CDR3 bases are TGTGCCAGTAGTATCAAGTCGGCGGGCACAGATACGCAGTATTTT. Its protein product is CASSIKSAGTDTQYF. This chain connects TRBV19 to TRBJ2-3; D is ambiguous. The CDR3 totals 15 residues. The V gene lost 3 bases and the J gene lost 1 base, with 11 bases spanning the gap. CDR1 is LNHDA, CDR2 SQIVND, per germline (reference sequence).

The V gene is TRBV4-3, the J gene TRBJ2-1, with 9 nucleotides matching TRBD2. The germline gives CDR1 LGHNA, CDR2 YSLEER. Germline trimming cut 4 bases from V and 4 bases from J; bases unmatched to any gene: 14. The CDR3 consists of 18 residues. The CDR3 nucleotides are TGCGCCAGCAGCCCAGGGGCTAGCGGGAATCCACCTTACAATGAGCAGTTCTTC. This codes for CASSPGASGNPPYNEQFF.

This chain uses TRBV5-1 with TRBJ1-2; TRBD1 might be the D (5 bases). The germline CDR1 and CDR2 sequences are SGHRS and YFSETQ. This CDR3 region has 15 residues. Trimming cost V 3 bases and J 4 bases, with 16 bases left between them. CDR3 nucleotide sequence: TGCGCCAGCAGCTGGGCGGGGACGCCGGGCTATGGCTACACCTTC. Its protein is CASSWAGTPGYGYTF. Full variable domain (outside the CDR3, taken from reference TRBV5-1 and TRBJ1-2): KAGVTQTPRYLIKTRGQQVTLSCSPISGHRSVSWYQQTPGQGLQFLFEYFSETQRNKGNFPGRFSGRQFSNSRSEMNVSTLELGDSALYLCASSWAGTPGYGYTFGSGTRLTVV.

The V call is TRBV27, the J call TRBJ1-5, with D unresolved. Germline CDR1 reads MNHEY; CDR2 reads SMNVEV (reference sequence). This CDR3 is built from 16 residues. V shed 0 bases and J shed 4 bases, with 13 bases lying between them. In DNA, the CDR3 is TGTGCCAGCAGTTTATCCGCCGGAGACCTTAATCAGCCCCAGCATTTT. It codes for CASSLSAGDLNQPQHF.

This CDR3 is CASSPGPVGTSSNEQFF. CDR3 coding DNA: TGCGCCAGCAGCCCAGGGCCGGTCGGGACTAGCTCCAATGAGCAGTTCTTC. The rearrangement joins TRBV4-3 to TRBJ2-1; 9 bases align to TRBD2. V trimming: 4 bases; J trimming: 6 bases; junction bases outside the gene matches: 13. The CDR3 length is 17 residues. CDR1 is LGHNA, CDR2 YSLEER, per germline.

The chain uses TRBV7-9 and TRBJ2-1; weak D call: TRBD2 (5 bases). There are 17 residues in the CDR3. Trimming cost V 5 bases and J 2 bases, with 19 bases left between them. Germline CDR1 reads SEHNR; CDR2 reads FQNEAQ (reference sequence). CDR3 in amino acids: CASSANNAGGTYNEQFF. CDR3 nucleotide sequence: TGTGCCAGCAGCGCAAACAACGCGGGTGGGACCTACAATGAGCAGTTCTTC.

This chain connects TRBV7-6 to TRBJ1-5; tentative D call: TRBD1 (5 bases). The CDR3 runs 13 residues. V lost 3 bases, J lost 7 bases, and 10 bases lay in between. The germline V gene encodes CDR1 SGHVS and CDR2 FNYEAQ. The CDR3 reads CASSFSDRQPQHF. The CDR3 nucleotides read TGTGCCAGCAGCTTCTCTGACAGACAGCCCCAGCATTTT. The entire variable domain, with the rest obtained from reference TRBV7-6 and TRBJ1-5, is as follows: GAGVSQSPRYKVTKRGQDVALRCDPISGHVSLYWYRQALGQGPEFLTYFNYEAQQDKSGLPNDRFSAERPEGSISTLTIQRTEQRDSAMYRCASSFSDRQPQHFGDGTRLSIL.

V usage is TRBV5-1 and J usage is TRBJ1-1; perhaps TRBD1 as D (5 bases). V was clipped by 5 bases and J by 1 base, with 12 bases between them. CDR1 is SGHRS, CDR2 YFSETQ, per germline. The CDR3 is made up of 14 amino acids. CDR3: CASSPGTQNTEAFF. The CDR3 DNA is TGCGCCAGCAGTCCCGGGACTCAGAACACTGAAGCTTTCTTT.

V and J are TRBV29-1 and TRBJ2-5; 10 bases are shared with TRBD2. Trimming removed 4 bases from V and 4 bases from J; junction bases left unmatched: 18. Germline CDR1 SQVTM, CDR2 ANQGSEA. CDR3 size: 18 residues. The chain's CDR3 is CSVALGLAGDLGGETQYF. The CDR3 DNA reads as TGCAGCGTTGCTTTGGGGCTAGCGGGGGACCTGGGAGGAGAGACCCAGTACTTC.

The gene calls are TRBV27 and TRBJ2-3, with 8 bases matching TRBD2. Per germline, CDR1 MNHEY and CDR2 SMNVEV (reference sequence). The CDR3 is 14 residues long. V gave up 8 bases and J gave up 2 bases; unmatched junction bases: 6. CDR3 in DNA: TGTGCCAGCCGTAGCGGGACGCTCACAGATACGCAGTATTTT. The encoded protein is CASRSGTLTDTQYF.

The chain combines TRBV2 with TRBJ2-7; no reliable D call. V gave up 1 base and J gave up 0 bases, with 7 bases separating them. The CDR3 contains 14 residues. The germline V gene encodes CDR1 SNHLY and CDR2 FYNNEI. The CDR3 DNA is TGTGCCAGCAGTGAAGTAGACACCTCCTACGAGCAGTACTTC. Translating gives CASSEVDTSYEQYF. The entire variable domain, with the rest obtained from reference TRBV2 and TRBJ2-7, is as follows: EPEVTQTPSHQVTQMGQEVILRCVPISNHLYFYWYRQILGQKVEFLVSFYNNEISEKSEIFDDQFSVERPDGSNFTLKIRSTKLEDSAMYFCASSEVDTSYEQYFGPGTRLTVT.

The rearrangement uses TRBV11-2 and TRBJ2-3, with TRBD2 matching 9 bases. This CDR3 comprises 15 residues. Trimming cost V 5 bases and J 5 bases; bases outside gene matches: 8. Germline-derived CDR1 and CDR2 are SGHAT and FQNNGV. CDR3: CASSPLSGRRDTQYF. Here the CDR3 DNA reads TGTGCCAGCAGCCCTCTTAGCGGGAGAAGAGATACGCAGTATTTT.

The chain has TRBV5-8 and TRBJ1-6; tentatively, D is TRBD1 (6 bases). Germline V gene data show CDR1 as SGHTS and CDR2 as YDEGEE. Trimming pared 3 bases from V and 5 bases from J, leaving 12 bases between. This CDR3 contains 15 residues. Here the CDR3 reads CASSSPWTDNSPLHF. The CDR3 DNA reads as TGTGCCAGCAGCTCGCCATGGACAGATAATTCACCCCTCCACTTT.

This chain links TRBV19 with TRBJ2-2; 9 bases fit TRBD1. V lost 3 bases to trimming and J lost 4 bases; unmatched junction nucleotides: 6. The CDR3 is 16 residues long. The V gene's germline CDR1 is LNHDA and CDR2 SQIVND (reference sequence). The CDR3, as DNA: TGTGCCAGTAGTATCCCGCCGGACAGGGGCACCGGGGAGCTGTTTTTT. Translated: CASSIPPDRGTGELFF.

The rearrangement joins TRBV5-6 to TRBJ1-4, with 8 bases fitting TRBD1. Germline loops: CDR1 SGHDT, CDR2 YYEEEE. This CDR3 contains 14 residues. The J segment lost 7 bases and the V segment lost 4 bases, leaving 6 bases of the junction unmatched. The CDR3 loop reads CASSRPGGGEKLFF. CDR3 DNA sequence: TGTGCCAGCAGCCGGCCAGGGGGCGGTGAAAAACTGTTTTTT.